This record looks at one T cell receptor beta chain sequence and its context. This specimen belongs to a study of OX40 agonist ivuxolimab in advanced cancers. Produced via immunoSEQ multiplex PCR; TCRdb's table is partial and in-frame only. Here the sample spans 80,000 or so clones, approximately 85% being singletons. This CDR3 comprises 14 residues. Germline CDR1 SQVTM, CDR2 ANQGSEA. Unmatched junction bases numbered 7, after V lost 5 bases and J lost 2 bases. The source of this sequence is an adult with an advanced solid tumor such as melanoma, head and neck, liver or kidney cancer. The sequences come from CD4+ or CD8+ T cells sorted from blood, collected in a trial of the OX40 agonist ivuxolimab. V usage is TRBV29-1 and J usage is TRBJ2-7; 9 bases fit TRBD1. This CDR3 is CSVTWTGATYEQYF. The CDR3 region has the DNA TGCAGCGTTACCTGGACAGGGGCTACCTACGAGCAGTACTTC.